The clone carrying this T cell receptor (beta chain) was observed a few times. The entry originates in a study of neurological immune-mediated disorders. MiXCR was run by TCRdb on the 5' RACE reads, yielding one entry per CDR3 protein. The repertoire has 78,000 or so distinct CDR3 sequences, 5% to 5.5% of them found once; the top ten carry around 2.3%. Sequencing was performed on PBMCs. The sequence derives from a woman in her twenties or thirties with multiple sclerosis.

The CDR3: CASSYSRGFWNTEAFF. In nucleotides, the CDR3 is TGTGCCAGCAGTTACTCGAGGGGTTTTTGGAACACTGAAGCTTTCTTT. V usage is TRBV6-5 and J usage is TRBJ1-1, with a tentative D call TRBD1 (5 bases). The CDR3 is made up of 16 amino acids. Germline values: CDR1 MNHEY, CDR2 SVGAGI. Trimming shortened V by 0 bases and J by 1 base, and 12 bases separated the two germline ends.